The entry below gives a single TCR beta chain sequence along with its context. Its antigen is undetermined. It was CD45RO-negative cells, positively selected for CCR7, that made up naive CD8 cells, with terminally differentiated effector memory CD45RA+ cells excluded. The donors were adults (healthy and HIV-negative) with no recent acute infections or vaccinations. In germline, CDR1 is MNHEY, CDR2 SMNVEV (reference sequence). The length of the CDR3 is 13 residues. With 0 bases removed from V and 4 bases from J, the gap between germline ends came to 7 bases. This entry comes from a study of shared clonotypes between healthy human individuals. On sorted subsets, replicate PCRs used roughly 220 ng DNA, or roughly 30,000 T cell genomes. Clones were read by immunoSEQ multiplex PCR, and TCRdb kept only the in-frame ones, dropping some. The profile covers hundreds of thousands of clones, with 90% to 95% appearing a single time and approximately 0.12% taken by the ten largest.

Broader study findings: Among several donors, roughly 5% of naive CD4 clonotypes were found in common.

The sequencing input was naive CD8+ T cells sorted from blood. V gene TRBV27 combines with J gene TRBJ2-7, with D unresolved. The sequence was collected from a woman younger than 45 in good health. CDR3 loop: CASSLSPLYEQYF. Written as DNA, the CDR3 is TGTGCCAGCAGTTTATCTCCCCTATACGAGCAGTACTTC.